This TCR beta chain appears in the sequencing data of a study of T cell responses to AZD1222 COVID-19 vaccine. Study-level information: Recipients boosted at about 4 weeks or about 12 weeks are pooled.

Study-level findings and limits: Donors in the cohort were predominantly white British and more often female, and clonal diversity was possibly underestimated. Repertoire collection took place solely once the T cell response had peaked. Nearly half of spike-specific TCRs reportedly target variant regions that are unmutated in the B.1.351 and B.1.1.7 variants.

Profiling relied on immunoSEQ multiplex PCR, and the TCRdb table lists in-frame clones only, not all of them. The repertoire holds tens of thousands of clones, with roughly 83% as singletons. Comment on this clone: The antigen is undetermined.

Germline V gene lookup returns CDR1 SGHRS and CDR2 YFSETQ. CDR3 length: 14 amino acids. V lost 6 bases, J lost 2 bases, and 13 bases lay in between. The receptor was derived from an adult in good health. This rearrangement joins TRBV5-1 to TRBJ2-3; D remains unclear. The sequencing used peripheral blood, collected on day 0 of AZD1222 vaccination. In DNA form, the CDR3 reads TGCGCCAGCAAGGGTGTTGGGGTCACAGATACGCAGTATTTT. Residues: CASKGVGVTDTQYF.